This is a list of T cell receptor beta chains from one sample in a study of blood T cell repertoires in COVID-19. Repertoires were generated with immunoSEQ multiplex PCR, while TCRdb's copy carries only in-frame clones and drops some. The sample lists 110,000 to 150,000 clones; more than 70% were seen once. The sample was peripheral blood. The receptors were sampled from a man between 50 and 59 years old with active or convalescent COVID-19. CDR3s include the opening cysteine and the closing phenylalanine or tryptophan. The order of the fields is J gene, V gene, D gene, clone size, CDR3 protein, CDR3 DNA. A D gene is named only where the DNA matches it firmly. The listing skips clone size in some rows; elsewhere it reads once, few, many or a size class.

TRBJ1-6	TRBV10-3	-	-	CAISVDNSPLHF	TGTGCCATCAGTGTCGATAATTCACCCCTCCACTTT
TRBJ2-3	TRBV6-5	TRBD1	-	CASSDRVADTQYF	TGTGCCAGCTCGGACAGGGTTGCAGATACGCAGTATTTT
TRBJ1-1	TRBV5-1	-	-	CASSLGGQDTEAFF	TGCGCCAGCAGCCTGGGGGGGCAGGACACTGAAGCTTTCTTT
TRBJ2-6	TRBV19	-	few	CASTTSGANVLTF	TGTGCCAGTACTACCTCTGGGGCCAACGTCCTGACTTTC
TRBJ2-3	TRBV19	TRBD1	-	CASSMTGPSTDTQYF	TGTGCCAGTAGTATGACAGGGCCTAGCACAGATACGCAGTATTTT
TRBJ2-3	TRBV18	-	-	CASSPQYRISTDTQYF	TGTGCCAGCTCACCACAGTACAGGATTAGCACAGATACGCAGTATTTT
TRBJ2-7	TRBV28	-	-	CASSFVGPKSYEQYF	TGTGCCAGCAGTTTTGTGGGCCCCAAATCCTACGAGCAGTACTTC
TRBJ1-4	TRBV28	-	-	CASSPFATNEKLFF	TGTGCCAGCAGCCCGTTTGCAACTAATGAAAAACTGTTTTTT
TRBJ2-7	TRBV28	TRBD2	-	CASSPLAGAYEQYF	TGTGCCAGCAGTCCCCTAGCGGGAGCTTACGAGCAGTACTTC
TRBJ1-2	TRBV11-2	-	once	CASSANSYGYTF	TGTGCCAGCAGCGCGAATTCATATGGCTACACCTTC
TRBJ2-1	TRBV11-2	TRBD2	once	CASSLSGRYNEQFF	TGTGCCAGCAGCTTAAGCGGGAGGTACAATGAGCAGTTCTTC
TRBJ1-6	TRBV19	TRBD1	-	CASSPGQRNSPLHF	TGTGCCAGTAGCCCGGGACAGAGGAATTCACCCCTCCACTTT
TRBJ2-1	TRBV19	TRBD1	-	CASSTDRGRNNEQFF	TGTGCCAGTAGTACAGACAGGGGGCGAAACAATGAGCAGTTCTTC
TRBJ2-7	TRBV4-1	TRBD2	-	CASSQSEMAGGIHEQYF	TGCGCCAGCAGCCAAAGTGAAATGGCGGGAGGGATCCACGAGCAGTACTTC
TRBJ2-2	TRBV6-4	-	-	CASSVTAAGELFF	TGTGCCAGCAGCGTTACGGCGGCTGGGGAGCTGTTTTTT
TRBJ2-1	TRBV7-3	TRBD2	-	CASSFASGSYNEQFF	TGTGCCAGCAGCTTCGCTAGCGGCTCCTACAATGAGCAGTTCTTC
TRBJ2-2	TRBV5-1	-	-	CASSLDLFNTGELFF	TGCGCCAGCAGCTTGGATCTCTTTAACACCGGGGAGCTGTTTTTT
TRBJ1-1	TRBV4-2	TRBD1	-	CASSQNPTGGYTEAFF	TGTGCCAGCAGCCAAAACCCTACAGGGGGCTACACTGAAGCTTTCTTT
TRBJ2-7	TRBV5-1	TRBD2	-	CASRPPGLVMNYEQYF	TGCGCCAGCAGGCCACCGGGACTAGTTATGAACTACGAGCAGTACTTC
TRBJ2-1	TRBV9	TRBD2	-	CASASPSAGGPLNEQFF	TGTGCCAGCGCCTCCCCCTCGGCGGGAGGGCCTCTAAATGAGCAGTTCTTC
TRBJ2-5	TRBV7-6	-	-	CASSLAETQHPSQYF	TGTGCCAGCAGCTTAGCTGAAACCCAACATCCTAGCCAGTACTTC
TRBJ2-3	TRBV18	TRBD2	-	CASSPQGPGLAHTDTQYF	TGTGCCAGCTCACCACAGGGTCCGGGACTAGCTCACACAGATACGCAGTATTTT
TRBJ2-2	TRBV5-4	TRBD2	-	CASSLGGLAPTPDTGELFF	TGTGCCAGCAGCTTGGGGGGACTAGCGCCGACCCCTGACACCGGGGAGCTGTTTTTT
TRBJ1-5	TRBV10-2	-	few	CASSESGVGGYSNQPQHF	TGCGCCAGCAGTGAGTCGGGGGTGGGGGGATATAGCAATCAGCCCCAGCATTTT
TRBJ2-7	TRBV6-1	-	-	CASSDRGRGTPYEQYF	TGTGCCAGCAGTGACCGAGGGCGGGGGACACCGTACGAGCAGTACTTC
TRBJ1-2	TRBV18	TRBD1	-	CASSPGQANYGYTF	TGTGCCAGCTCACCCGGACAGGCCAACTATGGCTACACCTTC
TRBJ2-2	TRBV7-9	TRBD2	-	CASSLGRTSGTGELFF	TGTGCCAGCAGCTTGGGCCGGACTAGTGGGACCGGGGAGCTGTTTTTT
TRBJ2-2	TRBV11-2	-	-	CASSLGVSGELFF	TGTGCCAGCAGCTTGGGCGTGTCGGGGGAGCTGTTTTTT
TRBJ1-6	TRBV3-1/TRBV3-2	TRBD1	-	CASSGGDSDYNSPLHF	TGTGCCAGCAGCGGCGGGGACAGCGACTATAATTCACCCCTCCACTTT
TRBJ1-1	TRBV11-2	-	-	CASSFPGNTEAFF	TGTGCCAGCAGCTTCCCAGGGAACACTGAAGCTTTCTTT
TRBJ2-7	TRBV11-2	-	-	CASSQGHRSEQYF	TGTGCCAGCAGCCAGGGACACCGCAGCGAGCAGTACTTC